The rows below give T cell receptor beta chains drawn from one sample of a study of beta chain features in type 1 diabetes. Sequenced by immunoSEQ multiplex PCR; TCRdb stores in-frame clones only, minus some. The table lists 350,000 to 450,000 clones, 14% of them singletons. Sequenced input: naive CD4+ T cells from blood. These receptors were obtained from a man aged 25-40 years in good health. Each CDR3 is given with its conserved first and last residue.

TRBV7-3 | CASSQTSPDTQYF
TRBV9 | CASSVERGTEAFF
TRBV14 | CASSQEASGRNEQFF
TRBV7-6 | CASSLAMGVGANVLTF
TRBV14 | CASSQAGRQQFF
TRBV7-2 | CASRTPGGTDNTEAFF
TRBV6-5 | CASSPWTSTDTQYF
TRBV20-1 | CSAREDYEQYF
TRBV25-1 | CASSEGNQPQHF
TRBV6-6 | CASSRQGDEQYF
TRBV19 | CASSRALQAETQYF
TRBV4-1 | CASSHPILAGGPFF
TRBV6-5 | CASSENTDTQYF
TRBV7-6 | CASSLVRGVSYEQYF
TRBV30 | CAWSVQTGNQPQHF
TRBV7-6 | CASSGDLWQPQHF
TRBV4-3 | CASSQDVSGSLSETQYF
TRBV19 | CASSWQGGSPLHF
TRBV9 | CASSVAPSGQGRGEQFF
TRBV27 | CASNPGTGQETQYF
TRBV7-2 | CASSFQAGAGETQYF
TRBV11-2 | CASSSQTGGNTQYF
TRBV9 | CASSPVGEPYNEQFF
TRBV10-3 | CAIKGQSLDEQFF
TRBV15 | CATSREQGASTGELFF
TRBV6-1 | CASSEFDSGRYNEQFF
TRBV6-5 | CASGAQVGETQYF
TRBV7-9 | CASSLDRGLEQFF
TRBV7-9 | CASSSRNGETQYF
TRBV18 | CASSPRGTTGLTGELFF
TRBV29-1 | CSVERDRRISTDTQYF